The text below deals with one T cell receptor beta chain. Profiling relied on immunoSEQ multiplex PCR, and the TCRdb table lists in-frame clones only, not all of them. The sample contains 150,000 to 180,000 clones, around 84% of which appear only once. This sample is drawn from a study of blood T cell repertoires in COVID-19. For the study at large: The analysed material was cDNA or gDNA that came from T cells, B-cell-depleted T cells, or PBMCs.

V lost 4 bases to trimming and J lost 4 bases, with 13 bases between them. In germline, CDR1 is SGHAT, CDR2 FQNNGV. CDR3 size: 14 residues. Clinical histories supplied by participants themselves formed the basis of cohort assignment. Each recovered donor of Cohort 3 presented with two negative PCRs, clearance, or symptom resolution. The specimen sequenced was PBMCs or T cells enriched from blood (not recorded which). The chain has TRBV11-2 and TRBJ1-1; no firm D call. The sequence derives from a man aged 50 or older who had recovered from COVID-19. Here the CDR3 reads CASSSPRGSTEAFF. DNA for the CDR3: TGTGCCAGCAGCTCCCCGCGGGGATCCACTGAAGCTTTCTTT.